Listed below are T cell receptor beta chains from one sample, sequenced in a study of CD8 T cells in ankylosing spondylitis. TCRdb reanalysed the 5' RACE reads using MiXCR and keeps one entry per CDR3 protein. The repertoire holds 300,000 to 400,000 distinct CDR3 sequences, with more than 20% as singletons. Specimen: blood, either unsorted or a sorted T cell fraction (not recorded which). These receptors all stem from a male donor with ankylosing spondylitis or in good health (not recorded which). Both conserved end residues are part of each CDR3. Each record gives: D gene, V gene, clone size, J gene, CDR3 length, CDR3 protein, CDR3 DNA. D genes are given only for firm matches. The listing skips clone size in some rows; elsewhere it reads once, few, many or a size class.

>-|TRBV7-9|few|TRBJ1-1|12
CASSLDMAEAFF
TGTGCCAGCAGCTTAGATATGGCTGAAGCTTTCTTT
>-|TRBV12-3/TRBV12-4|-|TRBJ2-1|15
CASSNPGQAYNEQFF
TGTGCCAGCAGTAACCCCGGCCAGGCCTACAATGAGCAGTTCTTC
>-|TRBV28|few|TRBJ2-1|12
CASSLKRNEQFF
TGTGCCAGCAGTTTAAAAAGGAATGAGCAGTTCTTC
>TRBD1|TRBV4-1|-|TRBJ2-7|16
CASSQNRASGGYEQYF
TGCGCCAGCAGCCAGAACCGGGCCTCAGGGGGCTACGAGCAGTACTTC
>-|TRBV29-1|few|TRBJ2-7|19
CSVEDPGALGSKGDYEQYF
TGCAGCGTTGAAGATCCGGGTGCTTTGGGGTCGAAGGGGGACTACGAGCAGTACTTC
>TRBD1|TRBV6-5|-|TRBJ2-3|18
CASSYSTPGQSPTNTQYF
TGTGCCAGCAGTTACTCCACCCCGGGACAGTCACCCACGAATACGCAGTATTTT
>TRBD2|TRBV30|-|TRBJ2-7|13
CAWSILANYEQYF
TGTGCCTGGAGTATACTAGCGAACTACGAGCAGTACTTC
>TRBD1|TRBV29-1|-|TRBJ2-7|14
CSVEDHGQGAGQYF
TGCAGCGTTGAAGACCATGGACAGGGGGCGGGGCAGTACTTC
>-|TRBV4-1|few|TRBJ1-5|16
CASSQGGGYSNQPQHF
TGCGCCAGCAGCCAGGGCGGGGGGTATAGCAATCAGCCCCAGCATTTT
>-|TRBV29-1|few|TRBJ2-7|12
CSARTAPYEQYF
TGCAGCGCCCGGACGGCCCCCTACGAGCAGTACTTC
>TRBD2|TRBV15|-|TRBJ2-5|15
CATSRVGGGEETQYF
TGTGCCACCAGCAGAGTCGGCGGGGGGGAAGAGACCCAGTACTTC
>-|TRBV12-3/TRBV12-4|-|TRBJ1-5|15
CASTHENMAGQPQHF
TGTGCCAGCACCCATGAAAACATGGCTGGGCAGCCCCAGCATTTT
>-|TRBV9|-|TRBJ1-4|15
CASSVGTTTNEKLFF
TGTGCCAGCAGCGTCGGGACAACAACTAATGAAAAACTGTTTTTT
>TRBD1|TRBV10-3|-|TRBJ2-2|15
CAISEPGQEPGELFF
TGTGCCATCAGTGAGCCAGGACAGGAGCCCGGGGAGCTGTTTTTT
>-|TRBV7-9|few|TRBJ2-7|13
CASSLPASYEQYF
TGTGCCAGCAGCTTGCCAGCGTCCTACGAGCAGTACTTC
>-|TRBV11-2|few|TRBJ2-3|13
CASSYGFGGTQYF
TGTGCCAGCAGCTATGGTTTTGGGGGTACGCAGTATTTT
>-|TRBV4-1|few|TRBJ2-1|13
CASSQESSNEQFF
TGCGCCAGCAGCCAAGAGAGCAGTAATGAGCAGTTCTTC
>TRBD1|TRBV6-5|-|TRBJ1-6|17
CASSFSGTASHNSPLHF
TGTGCCAGCAGTTTTTCCGGGACAGCGAGTCATAATTCACCCCTCCACTTT
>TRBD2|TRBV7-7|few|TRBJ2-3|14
CASSLDGGANTQYF
TGTGCTAGCAGCTTAGACGGGGGGGCCAATACGCAGTATTTT
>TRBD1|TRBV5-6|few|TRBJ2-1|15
CASSLRGLPYNEQFF
TGTGCCAGCAGCCTCAGGGGGCTCCCCTACAATGAGCAGTTCTTC
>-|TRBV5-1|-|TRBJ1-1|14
CASSYGTTGFEAFF
TGCGCCAGCAGCTACGGAACCACAGGGTTTGAAGCTTTCTTT
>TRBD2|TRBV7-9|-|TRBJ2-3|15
CASSLIAGGGDTQYF
TGTGCCAGCAGCTTAATAGCGGGGGGCGGAGATACGCAGTATTTT
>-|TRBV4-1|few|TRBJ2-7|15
CASSQDPGHSYEQYF
TGCGCCAGCAGCCAAGATCCGGGACATTCATACGAGCAGTACTTC
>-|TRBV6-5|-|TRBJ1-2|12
CASGGGLNGYTF
TGTGCCAGCGGAGGGGGGCTAAATGGCTACACCTTC
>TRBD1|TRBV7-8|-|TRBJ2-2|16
CASSGTGTGWTGELFF
TGTGCCAGCAGCGGGACCGGGACAGGGTGGACCGGGGAGCTGTTTTTT
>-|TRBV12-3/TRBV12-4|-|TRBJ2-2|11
CASRYLGELFF
TGTGCCAGCAGGTACCTTGGGGAGCTGTTTTTT
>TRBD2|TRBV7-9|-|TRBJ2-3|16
CASSLEAGGRRDTQYF
TGTGCCAGCAGCTTAGAAGCGGGGGGGCGACGAGATACGCAGTATTTT
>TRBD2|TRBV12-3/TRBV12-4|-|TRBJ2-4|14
CAGSLAGGWDIQYF
TGTGCCGGCAGTTTAGCGGGGGGGTGGGACATTCAGTACTTC
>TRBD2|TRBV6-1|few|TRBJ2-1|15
CASSLRVAGGREQFF
TGTGCCAGCAGTCTCCGGGTAGCGGGGGGCCGCGAGCAGTTCTTC
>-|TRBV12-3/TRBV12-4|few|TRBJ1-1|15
CASSYAGFRGTEAFF
TGTGCCAGCAGTTACGCGGGGTTTCGGGGTACTGAAGCTTTCTTT
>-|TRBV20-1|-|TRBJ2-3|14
CSATGRNPEDEQYF
TGCAGTGCCACTGGGAGGAACCCAGAGGATGAGCAGTATTTT
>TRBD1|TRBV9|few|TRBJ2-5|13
CASSATGWETQYF
TGTGCCAGCAGCGCGACAGGGTGGGAGACCCAGTACTTC
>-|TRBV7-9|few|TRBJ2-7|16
CASSSSPGVTFYEQYF
TGTGCCAGCAGCTCATCCCCAGGGGTTACTTTCTACGAGCAGTACTTC
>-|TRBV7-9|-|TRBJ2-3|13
CASSPPYGDTQYF
TGTGCCAGCAGCCCCCCATACGGAGATACGCAGTATTTT
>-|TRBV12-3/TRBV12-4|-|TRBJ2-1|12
CASSRGSGEQFF
TGTGCCAGCAGTCGAGGTAGTGGTGAGCAGTTCTTC
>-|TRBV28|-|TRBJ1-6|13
CASSLGYNSPLHF
TGTGCCAGCAGTTTAGGGTATAATTCACCCCTCCACTTT
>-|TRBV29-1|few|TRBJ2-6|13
CSAILGQSNVLTF
TGCAGCGCTATACTAGGACAGTCCAACGTCCTGACTTTC
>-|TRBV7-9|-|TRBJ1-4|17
CASSLSGIFATNEKLFF
TGTGCCAGCAGCTTATCCGGGATCTTTGCAACTAATGAAAAACTGTTTTTT
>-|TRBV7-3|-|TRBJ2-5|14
CASSLRRQEETQYF
TGTGCCAGCAGCTTACGCCGGCAAGAAGAGACCCAGTACTTC
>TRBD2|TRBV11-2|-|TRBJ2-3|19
CASRYPIGTSGGSTDTQYF
TGTGCCAGCAGATACCCTATCGGGACTAGCGGGGGGAGCACAGATACGCAGTATTTT
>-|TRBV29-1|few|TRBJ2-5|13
CSVEEGDQETQYF
TGCAGCGTTGAAGAGGGGGACCAAGAGACCCAGTACTTC
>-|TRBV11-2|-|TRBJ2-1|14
CASSLDCEGNEQFF
TGTGCCAGCAGCTTAGATTGTGAGGGAAATGAGCAGTTCTTC
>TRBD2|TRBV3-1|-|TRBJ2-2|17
CATSETGTTINTGELFF
TGTGCCACCAGCGAAACCGGGACTACAATAAACACCGGGGAGCTGTTTTTT
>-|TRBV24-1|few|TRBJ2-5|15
CATSERVRHQETQYF
TGTGCCACCAGTGAAAGGGTCAGACACCAAGAGACCCAGTACTTC
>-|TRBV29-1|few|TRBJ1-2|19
CSVEDPLAGRQHLNYGYTF
TGCAGCGTTGAAGATCCTCTCGCCGGGAGGCAACATCTGAACTATGGCTACACCTTC
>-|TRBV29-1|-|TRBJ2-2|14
CSVESVRVAGELFF
TGCAGCGTTGAATCTGTTAGGGTTGCCGGGGAGCTGTTTTTT
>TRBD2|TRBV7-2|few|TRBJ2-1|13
CASSPRGEVEQFF
TGTGCCAGCAGCCCCCGGGGGGAGGTTGAGCAGTTCTTC
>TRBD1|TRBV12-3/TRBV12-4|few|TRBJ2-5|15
CASSVGTGATETQYF
TGTGCCAGCAGCGTTGGGACAGGGGCTACTGAGACCCAGTACTTC
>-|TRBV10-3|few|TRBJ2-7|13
CAISPELSYEQYF
TGTGCCATCAGCCCTGAGCTATCCTACGAGCAGTACTTC
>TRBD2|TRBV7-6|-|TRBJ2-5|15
CASSSTWGGKETQYF
TGTGCCAGCAGCTCCACCTGGGGGGGTAAAGAGACCCAGTACTTC
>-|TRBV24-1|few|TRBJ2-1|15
CATSDSDGSYNEQFF
TGTGCCACCAGTGACTCCGACGGGTCCTACAATGAGCAGTTCTTC
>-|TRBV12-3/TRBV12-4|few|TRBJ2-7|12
CASSSRNYEQYF
TGTGCCAGCAGTTCCCGGAACTACGAGCAGTACTTC